The T cell receptor (beta chain) under discussion was sequenced for a study of blood T cell repertoires in COVID-19. In the study overall: Samples came from the United States, Italy and Spain, spanning acute and convalescent COVID-19. T cells, B-cell-depleted T cells, or PBMCs provided the cDNA or gDNA that served as material.

Original methodology: Counts of nucleated cells, estimated from reference gene primer amplification, were obtained. TCRdb keeps only in-frame clones here, not all; method: immunoSEQ multiplex PCR. That table furnishes V, J and clone size, whereas the DNA furnished D and trimming. The sample holds under 250,000 clones, 85% seen once. This clone was counted once. Germline CDR1 SGHRS, CDR2 YFSETQ. CDR3 length: 16 residues. V shed 0 bases and J 7 bases; nucleotides not matched to a gene: 7. The V and J genes are TRBV5-1 and TRBJ2-1; 10 bases are shared with TRBD2. This TCR derives from an older woman with active or convalescent COVID-19. Sequencing was carried out using peripheral blood. The CDR3: CASSLDVLAGVNEQFF. The DNA of the CDR3 is TGCGCCAGCAGCTTGGATGTCCTAGCGGGGGTAAATGAGCAGTTCTTC.